The rows below give T cell receptor beta chains drawn from one sample of a study of response to subunit inactivated influenza vaccine. TCRdb recomputed calls from the RT-PCR reads with MiXCR, one row per CDR3 protein. In the table there are 500,000 to 550,000 distinct CDR3 sequences, approximately 20% of which are singletons. This same sample was also part of a study on T cells expressing NK-cell markers.

The input for sequencing was CD4+ T cells sorted from PBMCs, taken 11 to 12 days after vaccination. These receptors all come from a man aged 50-60 years who received an inactivated influenza vaccine. The CDR3 runs from the conserved cysteine through the conserved F or W. D genes are given only for firm matches. Clone size is stated in some rows and not others, as once, few, many or a class when expanded.

V: TRBV3-1; J: TRBJ1-4; size: -; D: -; CDR3: CASSQGGGREKLFF; DNA: TGTGCCAGCAGCCAAGGGGGCGGGAGAGAAAAACTGTTTTTT
V: TRBV20-1; J: TRBJ2-7; size: many; D: -; CDR3: CSARDDSYEQYF; DNA: TGCAGTGCTAGGGACGACTCCTACGAGCAGTACTTC
V: TRBV18; J: TRBJ1-4; size: -; D: -; CDR3: CASSPATNEKLFF; DNA: TGTGCCAGCTCCCCTGCAACTAATGAAAAACTGTTTTTT
V: TRBV11-3; J: TRBJ2-2; size: few; D: -; CDR3: CASSLALAGELFF; DNA: TGTGCCAGCAGCTTAGCGTTGGCTGGGGAGCTGTTTTTT
V: TRBV28; J: TRBJ2-7; size: -; D: -; CDR3: CASSRSGSGQYF; DNA: TGTGCCAGCAGTCGATCGGGATCAGGGCAGTACTTC
V: TRBV5-1; J: TRBJ1-1; size: -; D: -; CDR3: CASSLHLGQNTEAFF; DNA: TGCGCCAGCAGCTTGCATTTGGGTCAGAACACTGAAGCTTTCTTT
V: TRBV6-1; J: TRBJ1-4; size: few; D: TRBD1; CDR3: CASSTTSGTGAEKLFF; DNA: TGTGCCAGCAGTACAACCTCCGGGACAGGGGCGGAAAAACTGTTTTTT
V: TRBV4-2; J: TRBJ2-5; size: many; D: TRBD2; CDR3: CASSLRLAGEETQYF; DNA: TGTGCCAGCAGTCTTAGACTAGCGGGGGAAGAGACCCAGTACTTC
V: TRBV20-1; J: TRBJ2-1; size: -; D: -; CDR3: CSARGTLSYNEQFF; DNA: TGCAGTGCTAGAGGGACACTGTCTTACAATGAGCAGTTCTTC
V: TRBV28; J: TRBJ2-5; size: few; D: -; CDR3: CASSLPSPRETQYF; DNA: TGTGCCAGCAGTTTACCCTCCCCCCGAGAGACCCAGTACTTC
V: TRBV5-5; J: TRBJ2-7; size: few; D: TRBD2; CDR3: CASSLALGSGSYEQYF; DNA: TGTGCCAGCAGCTTGGCCTTGGGTAGCGGGAGTTACGAGCAGTACTTC
V: TRBV12-3/TRBV12-4; J: TRBJ1-1; size: -; D: -; CDR3: CASTLGTANTEAFF; DNA: TGTGCCAGCACTCTAGGGACGGCGAACACTGAAGCTTTCTTT
V: TRBV7-2; J: TRBJ1-3; size: few; D: TRBD1; CDR3: CASSSQGAVGNTIYF; DNA: TGTGCCAGCAGCTCACAGGGGGCGGTGGGAAACACCATATATTTT
V: TRBV7-2; J: TRBJ2-7; size: -; D: -; CDR3: CASSLLAYSGYEQYF; DNA: TGTGCCAGCAGCTTATTGGCGTACTCAGGCTACGAGCAGTACTTC
V: TRBV29-1; J: TRBJ2-7; size: -; D: TRBD2; CDR3: CSVSGTSGRVMSYEQYF; DNA: TGCAGCGTTTCTGGGACTAGCGGGAGGGTCATGTCCTACGAGCAGTACTTC
V: TRBV7-2; J: TRBJ1-6; size: few; D: TRBD1; CDR3: CASAGTGYSPLHF; DNA: TGTGCCAGCGCCGGGACAGGGTATTCACCCCTCCACTTT
V: TRBV5-1; J: TRBJ1-1; size: -; D: -; CDR3: CASSLSRSLTEAFF; DNA: TGCGCCAGCAGCTTGTCTCGAAGTCTCACTGAAGCTTTCTTT
V: TRBV6-2/TRBV6-3; J: TRBJ1-1; size: -; D: -; CDR3: CASSYPQGHEAFF; DNA: TGTGCCAGCAGTTATCCCCAAGGGCATGAAGCTTTCTTT
V: TRBV12-3/TRBV12-4; J: TRBJ2-2; size: -; D: -; CDR3: CASSFRGIGGELFF; DNA: TGTGCCAGCAGTTTCCGGGGGATCGGCGGGGAGCTGTTTTTT
V: TRBV5-1; J: TRBJ2-3; size: few; D: -; CDR3: CASSLGDPKDTQYF; DNA: TGCGCCAGCAGCCTGGGGGACCCGAAGGATACGCAGTATTTT
V: TRBV12-5; J: TRBJ2-7; size: few; D: -; CDR3: CASGLVVGPLHYEQYF; DNA: TGTGCTAGTGGTTTGGTGGTAGGACCCCTTCACTACGAGCAGTACTTC
V: TRBV12-3/TRBV12-4; J: TRBJ2-1; size: -; D: TRBD2; CDR3: CASSLQTSGRGEQFF; DNA: TGTGCCAGCAGTTTACAGACTAGCGGGAGGGGTGAGCAGTTCTTC
V: TRBV10-3; J: TRBJ1-3; size: -; D: TRBD1; CDR3: CAISLGQASAGNTIYF; DNA: TGTGCCATCAGCCTAGGACAGGCAAGCGCTGGAAACACCATATATTTT
V: TRBV20-1; J: TRBJ2-2; size: -; D: -; CDR3: CSARAARNPTGELFF; DNA: TGCAGTGCTAGAGCTGCCAGAAACCCCACCGGGGAGCTGTTTTTT
V: TRBV5-1; J: TRBJ2-2; size: few; D: TRBD2; CDR3: CASSLMWTRETIGELFF; DNA: TGCGCCAGCAGCTTGATGTGGACTAGAGAAACCATCGGGGAGCTGTTTTTT
V: TRBV20-1; J: TRBJ1-5; size: few; D: TRBD1; CDR3: CSAPGQGLDQPQHF; DNA: TGCAGTGCACCGGGACAGGGGTTGGATCAGCCCCAGCATTTT
V: TRBV11-2; J: TRBJ2-7; size: few; D: -; CDR3: CASRKTGDHGEQYF; DNA: TGTGCCAGCAGAAAAACCGGGGACCATGGGGAGCAGTACTTC
V: TRBV7-2; J: TRBJ2-7; size: -; D: -; CDR3: CASSSGLGTVYEQYF; DNA: TGTGCCAGCAGCTCCGGCCTCGGGACTGTTTACGAGCAGTACTTC
V: TRBV20-1; J: TRBJ2-1; size: -; D: -; CDR3: CSAGGGSSYNEQFF; DNA: TGCAGTGCCGGGGGCGGATCATCCTACAATGAGCAGTTCTTC
V: TRBV7-2; J: TRBJ2-1; size: -; D: TRBD1; CDR3: CASSSDRLSYNEQFF; DNA: TGTGCCAGCAGCTCGGACAGGTTATCCTACAATGAGCAGTTCTTC
V: TRBV21-1; J: TRBJ2-1; size: -; D: -; CDR3: CASSQVRARSYNEQFF; DNA: TGTGCCAGCAGCCAAGTCCGGGCAAGGTCCTACAATGAGCAGTTCTTC
V: TRBV6-5; J: TRBJ2-2; size: few; D: -; CDR3: CASSYSRETANTGELFF; DNA: TGTGCCAGCAGTTACTCGAGGGAGACCGCGAACACCGGGGAGCTGTTTTTT
V: TRBV5-1; J: TRBJ2-5; size: few; D: TRBD2; CDR3: CASSRQPSGGAEETQYF; DNA: TGCGCCAGCAGCCGACAACCTAGCGGGGGGGCCGAAGAGACCCAGTACTTC
V: TRBV2; J: TRBJ2-1; size: few; D: -; CDR3: CASRAPGSNEQFF; DNA: TGTGCCAGCAGGGCCCCCGGAAGCAATGAGCAGTTCTTC
V: TRBV7-2; J: TRBJ2-7; size: -; D: -; CDR3: CASSLVARWDEQYF; DNA: TGTGCCAGCAGCTTAGTTGCTCGTTGGGACGAGCAGTACTTC
V: TRBV6-1; J: TRBJ1-5; size: -; D: -; CDR3: CASSGEQNQPQHF; DNA: TGTGCCAGCAGTGGTGAACAGAATCAGCCCCAGCATTTT
V: TRBV7-2; J: TRBJ1-1; size: few; D: -; CDR3: CASSGRGSGETEAFF; DNA: TGTGCCAGCAGCGGCCGGGGCTCGGGGGAAACTGAAGCTTTCTTT
V: TRBV5-1; J: TRBJ2-3; size: few; D: -; CDR3: CASSLAEGGRDTQYF; DNA: TGCGCCAGCAGCTTGGCCGAAGGGGGGCGAGATACGCAGTATTTT
V: TRBV12-3/TRBV12-4; J: TRBJ2-7; size: -; D: -; CDR3: CASSPTWGSGMREQYF; DNA: TGTGCCAGCAGCCCCACGTGGGGCTCGGGGATGCGCGAGCAGTACTTC
V: TRBV3-1; J: TRBJ2-7; size: -; D: -; CDR3: CASSQRTEVYEQYF; DNA: TGTGCCAGCAGCCAAAGGACAGAAGTTTACGAGCAGTACTTC
V: TRBV7-2; J: TRBJ2-5; size: -; D: -; CDR3: CASSLDSTRGQETQYF; DNA: TGTGCCAGCAGCTTAGATAGTACTAGGGGGCAAGAGACCCAGTACTTC
V: TRBV20-1; J: TRBJ2-2; size: -; D: -; CDR3: CSAIRPGELFF; DNA: TGCAGTGCTATCCGCCCCGGGGAGCTGTTTTTT
V: TRBV20-1; J: TRBJ1-5; size: many; D: TRBD1; CDR3: CSAHRGSNQPQHF; DNA: TGCAGTGCTCACAGGGGGAGTAATCAGCCCCAGCATTTT
V: TRBV29-1; J: TRBJ1-1; size: few; D: -; CDR3: CSVLRDGEAFF; DNA: TGCAGCGTTCTCAGGGATGGTGAAGCTTTCTTT
V: TRBV5-1; J: TRBJ2-4; size: few; D: TRBD2; CDR3: CASSSGLAGLIAKNIQYF; DNA: TGCGCCAGCAGCTCGGGACTAGCGGGACTCATAGCCAAAAACATTCAGTACTTC
V: TRBV5-6; J: TRBJ2-7; size: -; D: TRBD2; CDR3: CASSRGLAGGNYEQYF; DNA: TGTGCCAGCAGCCGGGGACTAGCGGGAGGCAATTACGAGCAGTACTTC